Listed here is a single T cell receptor (beta chain). This table comes from immunoSEQ multiplex PCR, and its TCRdb copy is limited to in-frame clones, with some not included. Of about 84,000 clones listed, more than 75% were seen once; the top ten hold around 2.1%. The sample comes from a study of cytomegalovirus exposure and HLA in healthy donors. Germline V CDR1 and CDR2: SGHNT, YYREEE (reference sequence). This CDR3 region has 15 residues. The V and J ends lost 4 bases and 3 bases, in that order; junction bases with no gene match: 6. Sequenced: PBMCs. The sequence came from a man aged 25-45 years in good health and CMV-seronegative. V usage is TRBV5-4 and J usage is TRBJ2-5, with TRBD2 matching 10 bases. The CDR3 protein is CASSISGGKKETQYF. The CDR3 region has the DNA TGTGCCAGCAGCATTAGCGGGGGGAAAAAAGAGACCCAGTACTTC.